These 17 T cell receptor beta chains originate from one sample sequenced in a study of cytomegalovirus exposure and HLA in healthy donors (dated by TCRdb to the late 2010s). Receptor libraries were prepared by the immunoSEQ multiplex PCR assay. A mixture of 60 forward primers for TCR Vbeta segments and 13 reverse primers for TCR Jbeta segments was used in the multiplex PCR. TCRdb limited this immuneACCESS table to in-frame rearrangements with V and J called. A share of clones is missing; checked studies link under half to unresolved V genes, and the rest is unexplained. Counted in this sample were over 85,000 clones; around three quarters of them appeared once. The ten biggest clones cover 0.45% to 0.6% of the sample. Sequenced input: PBMCs. The receptors derive from a man aged 30-40 years in good health and CMV-seronegative.

The V and J genes are TRBV4-3 and TRBJ1-1; the D is unclear. The germline V gene has CDR1 LGHNA and CDR2 YSLEER. V dropped 2 bases and J dropped 3 bases, with 10 bases sitting between them. The CDR3 sequence is 14 residues long. The CDR3 DNA is TGCGCCAGCAGCCAATATAAACACGACACTGAAGCTTTCTTT. This codes for CASSQYKHDTEAFF.

This rearrangement joins TRBV7-8 to TRBJ1-1; D might be TRBD1 (6 bases). The CDR3 has 16 residues. Germline V gene sequence: CDR1 SGHVS, CDR2 FQNEAQ. V was clipped by 4 bases and J by 3 bases, with 18 bases between them. CDR3 in amino acids: CASSSLSFGGHTEAFF. In nucleotides, the CDR3 is TGTGCCAGCAGCTCCCTATCTTTCGGGGGGCACACTGAAGCTTTCTTT.

This clone is labeled as medium-sized. The chain recombines TRBV6-5 with TRBJ2-1, with D perhaps TRBD2 (6 bases). The CDR3 totals 14 residues. Per the germline V gene, CDR1 is MNHEY and CDR2 is SVGAGI. Between the trimmed V and J ends, which lost 8 bases and 2 bases, there was a span of 13 bases. The CDR3 region has the DNA TGTGCCAGCGGAGGGACCGGTCCCTACAATGAGCAGTTCTTC. Translated, it gives CASGGTGPYNEQFF.

J is TRBJ2-2 and V is TRBV19, with no clear D. The V gene lost 5 bases and the J gene lost 4 bases, with 11 bases spanning the gap. There are 14 residues in the CDR3. The germline gives CDR1 LNHDA, CDR2 SQIVND (reference sequence). For the CDR3, the DNA is TGTGCCAGTAGTCCTCGACACGGCACCGGGGAGCTGTTTTTT. It codes for CASSPRHGTGELFF.

This clone was counted only a few times. The chain joins TRBV6-1 to TRBJ1-3, with 7 bases fitting TRBD1. J lost 7 bases, V lost 0 bases, and 3 bases had no gene match. Germline V gene data show CDR1 as MNHNS and CDR2 as SASEGT. The CDR3 length is 14 residues. The CDR3 bases are TGTGCCAGCAGTGAAGCGTACAGGGGTAACACCATATATTTT. Amino acid sequence: CASSEAYRGNTIYF.

The gene calls are TRBV9 and TRBJ2-7; weak D call: TRBD2 (5 bases). The CDR3 consists of 15 residues. V was cut by 3 bases and J by 2 bases, with 15 bases left in between. The V gene's germline CDR1 is SGDLS and CDR2 YYNGEE. The CDR3 is CASSAASGTTYEQYF. CDR3 DNA sequence: TGTGCCAGCAGCGCCGCGAGCGGAACTACCTACGAGCAGTACTTC.

This chain links TRBV29-1 with TRBJ2-7, with D possibly TRBD2 on 6 matching bases. Trimming removed 6 bases from V and 1 base from J, with 10 bases in between. Germline values: CDR1 SQVTM, CDR2 ANQGSEA. CDR3 length: 12 residues. CDR3 in amino acids: CSVGGPSYEQYF. The CDR3 nucleotides read TGCAGCGTCGGGGGACCGTCCTACGAGCAGTACTTC.

The V call is TRBV6-6, the J call TRBJ2-1; D might be TRBD2 (7 bases). This CDR3 is built from 13 residues. Trimming took 8 bases from V and 5 from J, leaving 13 bases between them. Germline loops: CDR1 MNHNY, CDR2 SVGAGI (reference sequence). CDR3 in amino acids: CASFRGADNEQFF. Here the CDR3 DNA reads TGTGCCAGCTTTCGGGGGGCTGACAATGAGCAGTTCTTC.

The chain has TRBV19 and TRBJ1-5, with TRBD1 identical over 8 bases. The CDR3 is 14 residues long. Unmatched junction bases numbered 7, after V lost 6 bases and J lost 6 bases. The germline V gene has CDR1 LNHDA and CDR2 SQIVND (reference sequence). The CDR3 sequence: CASRVIQGGQPQHF. The DNA for the CDR3 is TGTGCCAGTAGGGTAATACAGGGGGGTCAGCCCCAGCATTTT.

The chain couples TRBV4-1 to TRBJ2-2; D not resolved. Trimming cost V 0 bases and J 3 bases, with 11 bases left between them. The CDR3 length is 16 residues. Germline loops: CDR1 MGHRA, CDR2 YSYEKL. For the CDR3, the DNA is TGCGCCAGCAGCCAAGATCTTAACAGATACACCGGGGAGCTGTTTTTT. It translates to CASSQDLNRYTGELFF.

The V and J genes are TRBV11-3 and TRBJ2-5, with no clear D. The germline V gene has CDR1 SGHNT and CDR2 YENEEA. The V gene lost 2 bases and the J gene lost 3 bases, with 4 bases spanning the gap. CDR3 size: 12 residues. DNA of the CDR3: TGTGCCAGCAGCTTAAGAGAAGAGACCCAGTACTTC. This gives the protein CASSLREETQYF.

This clone is a singleton in its sample. The gene calls are TRBV10-3 and TRBJ1-1; D is undetermined. The germline V and J ends were trimmed by 3 bases and 8 bases, with 10 bases remaining between them. Germline V gives CDR1 ENHRY, CDR2 SYGVKD. CDR3 size: 12 residues. In DNA form, the CDR3 reads TGTGCCATCAGTGACCCCTCCGTGGAAGCTTTCTTT. As protein: CAISDPSVEAFF.

This sequence joins TRBV9 and TRBJ2-3, with D possibly matching TRBD1 (5 bases). This CDR3 contains 14 residues. Germline values: CDR1 SGDLS, CDR2 YYNGEE. V shed 3 bases and J shed 5 bases, with 13 bases lying between them. This chain's CDR3 is CASSALQGLDTQYF. CDR3 in DNA: TGTGCCAGCAGCGCTCTTCAGGGCTTAGATACGCAGTATTTT.

The chain joins TRBV16 to TRBJ2-3; maybe TRBD1 (5 bases). This CDR3 contains 14 residues. V was pared by 0 bases and J by 4 bases, with 8 bases between. Germline CDR1 reads KGHSY; CDR2 reads FQNENV. The CDR3 sequence is CASSQSGQPDTQYF. CDR3 nucleotide sequence: TGTGCCAGCAGCCAATCGGGGCAACCAGATACGCAGTATTTT.

The chain links TRBV27 to TRBJ1-2; 7 bases line up with TRBD1. The CDR3 covers 13 residues. Per the germline V gene, CDR1 is MNHEY and CDR2 is SMNVEV (reference sequence). V lost 5 bases to trimming and J lost 4 bases; unmatched junction nucleotides: 4. The DNA for the CDR3 is TGTGCCAGCAGTACCGGACAGGCCTATGGCTACACCTTC. It encodes CASSTGQAYGYTF.

This clone has just a few counts. The gene calls are TRBV4-3 and TRBJ2-7, with 10 bases aligning to TRBD2. The germline gives CDR1 LGHNA, CDR2 YSLEER. The CDR3 spans 15 residues. Trimming took 4 bases from V and 4 from J; bases not matched to a gene: 7. CDR3 amino acids: CASSLIAGGVYEQYF. CDR3 DNA sequence: TGCGCCAGCAGCCTGATAGCGGGGGGTGTATACGAGCAGTACTTC.

The rearrangement joins TRBV27 to TRBJ1-2; perhaps TRBD1 as D (5 bases). The V end lost 5 bases, the J end lost 2 bases, and 9 bases lay between the germline ends. The CDR3 totals 13 residues. CDR1 and CDR2 from the germline V gene are MNHEY and SMNVEV (reference sequence). DNA of the CDR3: TGTGCCAGCAGTAGGGGCCCGAACTATGGCTACACCTTC. Its translation: CASSRGPNYGYTF.